This TCR beta chain was sequenced for a study of cytomegalovirus exposure and HLA in healthy donors. Germline V gene data show CDR1 as SNHLY and CDR2 as FYNNEI. The V gene lost 5 bases and the J gene lost 2 bases, with 12 bases spanning the gap. The CDR3 contains 14 residues. The PCR made use of 60 Vbeta and 13 Jbeta primers. Libraries were prepared by immunoSEQ multiplex PCR; TCRdb keeps only in-frame clonotypes and omits some of them. The repertoire holds 65,000 or so clones, with about 80% as singletons. The genes are TRBV2 and TRBJ2-5; possible D gene TRBD1, 5 bases. The sequenced sample consisted of PBMCs. This TCR was recovered from a woman aged 40-49 years in good health and CMV-seropositive. CDR3 sequence reads: CASSLQGIQETQYF. The CDR3 DNA sequence: TGTGCCAGCAGTCTGCAGGGAATACAAGAGACCCAGTACTTC. Full variable domain (remainder filled in from reference TRBV2 and TRBJ2-5): EPEVTQTPSHQVTQMGQEVILRCVPISNHLYFYWYRQILGQKVEFLVSFYNNEISEKSEIFDDQFSVERPDGSNFTLKIRSTKLEDSAMYFCASSLQGIQETQYFGPGTRLLVL.